Listed here is a single TCR beta chain. Its specificity is unknown. This CDR3 is built from 13 residues. Trimming at V came to 8 bases and at J to 6 bases, leaving 7 bases not matched to a gene. CDR1 and CDR2 from the germline V gene are MNHNS and SASEGT. The PCR used 60 Vbeta and 13 Jbeta primers. Data came from immunoSEQ multiplex PCR; TCRdb stores just in-frame clones and leaves some out. The sample shows 85,000 to 120,000 clones, roughly 80% of them seen only once. The data were taken from a study of cytomegalovirus exposure and HLA in healthy donors. Study findings and constraints: Per a prior analysis, the majority of TCR beta V segments were productive roughly 87% or roughly 30% of the time.

This receptor was obtained from a man in his forties or fifties in good health and CMV-seronegative. What was sequenced was PBMCs. The chain has TRBV6-1 and TRBJ1-5; 7 bases are shared with TRBD1. In nucleotides, the CDR3 is TGTGCCAGCGAAGGGGGCACGAGTCAGCCCCAGCATTTT. Amino acids: CASEGGTSQPQHF.